This T cell receptor beta chain was obtained from a study of identical twins. Points from the study as a whole: Out-of-frame alpha sequences shared by twins showed excess low generation probability.

One entry per CDR3 protein, called by TCRdb with MiXCR from the 5' RACE reads. The sample consists of around 250,000 distinct CDR3 sequences, more than 9.5% of them appearing once. V was shortened by 0 bases and J by 9 bases, with 12 bases between the two germline ends. The CDR3 extends over 15 amino acids. The V gene's germline CDR1 is LNHNV and CDR2 YYDKDF (reference sequence). Healthy Caucasians made up all donors. In the case of this clonotype: Its antigen is unknown.

This sample was also put to use in a study of yellow fever vaccine responses in identical twins.

The sample was memory (CD45RO+) T cells sorted from blood. This rearrangement joins TRBV15 to TRBJ1-6; the D is unclear. This receptor was obtained from a woman aged 18-30 years in good health. CDR3: CATSRDRRWASPLHF. The CDR3 bases are TGTGCCACCAGCAGAGACCGACGGTGGGCTTCACCCCTCCACTTT.